The 14 T cell receptor beta chains reported below all come from one sample, sequenced in a study of T cell responses to AZD1222 COVID-19 vaccine. Measured with immunoSEQ multiplex PCR; TCRdb has only the in-frame clones, and not every one. The sample lists about 110,000 clones; about 87% were seen once. The specimen comprised peripheral blood, sampled 28 days after the second AZD1222 dose. These receptors were collected from an adult who received the AZD1222 COVID-19 vaccine.

J is TRBJ1-1 and V is TRBV19, with 10 bases fitting TRBD1. CDR3 length: 16 residues. The J segment lost 5 bases and the V segment lost 1 base, leaving 7 bases of the junction unmatched. CDR1 is LNHDA, CDR2 SQIVND, per germline (reference sequence). CDR3 nucleotide sequence: TGTGCCAGTAGTATAGGACGACAGGGGGCGCGTACTGAAGCTTTCTTT. Protein product: CASSIGRQGARTEAFF.

This clone was found once. The rearrangement links TRBV19 to TRBJ2-1; TRBD1 might be the D (6 bases). The V end was cut by 3 bases, the J end by 4 bases, with 16 bases between. This CDR3 has 16 amino acids. CDR1 is LNHDA and CDR2 is SQIVND in the germline V gene (reference sequence). CDR3 coding DNA: TGTGCCAGTAGTATCAAACGACAGGTGGAATACAATGAGCAGTTCTTC. This translates into CASSIKRQVEYNEQFF.

The V and J genes are TRBV7-2 and TRBJ1-5, with a tentative D call TRBD1 (5 bases). CDR1 and CDR2 from the germline V gene are SGHTA and FQGNSA. The germline V and J ends were trimmed by 5 bases and 2 bases, with 19 bases remaining between them. This CDR3 is built from 17 residues. CDR3 amino acids: CASSPMRLGDGNQPQHF. In DNA form, the CDR3 reads TGTGCCAGCAGCCCCATGAGATTGGGGGATGGCAATCAGCCCCAGCATTTT.

The chain combines TRBV29-1 with TRBJ2-2, with 8 bases aligning to TRBD1. Germline CDR1 and CDR2: SQVTM and ANQGSEA. The CDR3 is 14 residues long. The V gene end was trimmed by 6 bases and the J gene end by 1 base; junction bases not matched to a gene: 4. CDR3 DNA sequence: TGCAGCGTAGCCGGGACAGGGAACACCGGGGAGCTGTTTTTT. Translating gives CSVAGTGNTGELFF.

This clone was observed a single time. V is TRBV6-6 and J is TRBJ1-2, with 12 bases lining up with TRBD1. CDR3 length: 14 amino acids. Per the germline V gene, CDR1 is MNHNY and CDR2 is SVGAGI (reference sequence). V shed 2 bases and J 7 bases; nucleotides not matched to a gene: 2. The CDR3 DNA reads TGTGCCAGCAGTTACGGGACAGGGGGCGCTGGCTACACCTTC. The encoded protein is CASSYGTGGAGYTF.

The rearrangement joins TRBV12-3 or TRBV12-4 to TRBJ2-5; the D gene is possibly TRBD1 (5 bases). This CDR3 has 13 amino acids. Deletions cut 7 bases from V and 4 bases from J, with 13 bases between. The chain's CDR3 is CASTARVGETQYF. The CDR3 DNA reads TGTGCCAGCACTGCCAGGGTGGGAGAGACCCAGTACTTC.

This chain connects TRBV18 to TRBJ1-2, with 7 bases lining up with TRBD1. J lost 0 bases, V lost 1 base, and 2 bases had no gene match. The length of the CDR3 is 15 residues. Germline CDR1 reads KGHSH; CDR2 reads LQKENI. CDR3 protein: CASSPRDSPNYGYTF. CDR3 bases: TGTGCCAGCTCACCACGGGACAGCCCTAACTATGGCTACACCTTC.

The genes are TRBV7-2 and TRBJ1-6; D remains unclear. There are 15 residues in the CDR3. CDR1 SGHTA and CDR2 FQGNSA come from the germline V gene. V lost 1 base and J lost 6, with 10 bases in between. CDR3 bases: TGTGCCAGCAGCTTAGACAGCCCCCCTAATTCACCCCTCCACTTT. Translated: CASSLDSPPNSPLHF.

The V and J genes are TRBV27 and TRBJ1-6; 7 nucleotides align to TRBD1. J gave up 5 bases and V 5 bases, and 12 bases lay outside the gene matches. Germline V gene lookup returns CDR1 MNHEY and CDR2 SMNVEV (reference sequence). The CDR3 sequence is 17 residues long. DNA of the CDR3: TGTGCCAGCAGTCTCCGACAGGGAGAGAGAAATAATTCACCCCTCCACTTT. Its protein is CASSLRQGERNNSPLHF.

The rearrangement uses TRBV20-1 and TRBJ2-1; D not resolved. V was trimmed by 3 bases and J by 8 bases, leaving 23 bases between them. CDR3 length: 16 residues. Germline V CDR1 and CDR2: DFQATT, SNEGSKA (reference sequence). CDR3 coding DNA: TGCAGTGCTAGTAAGGTGGAACAGACCTCGACCGATGAGCAGTTCTTC. Amino acid sequence: CSASKVEQTSTDEQFF.

The chain combines TRBV7-2 with TRBJ2-5; TRBD1 might be the D (5 bases). CDR3 length: 14 amino acids. Germline V gives CDR1 SGHTA, CDR2 FQGNSA. V shed 5 bases and J shed 5 bases, with 15 bases lying between them. CDR3 region: CASSLQGGWETQYF. For the CDR3, the DNA is TGTGCCAGCAGCCTCCAGGGCGGCTGGGAGACCCAGTACTTC.

The chain recombines TRBV25-1 with TRBJ1-1; D not certain. V lost 4 bases and J lost 3, with 9 bases in between. CDR1 and CDR2 (germline): MGHDK, SYGVNS. The CDR3 totals 13 residues. CDR3: CASSGTVDTEAFF. CDR3 in DNA: TGTGCCAGCAGTGGAACCGTGGACACTGAAGCTTTCTTT.

This clone was detected once. V is TRBV27 and J is TRBJ2-7, with 8 bases that match TRBD1. The CDR3 runs 15 residues. V gave up 3 bases and J gave up 2 bases; unmatched junction bases: 6. Per germline, CDR1 MNHEY and CDR2 SMNVEV (reference sequence). CDR3 amino acids: CASSFWTGFPYEQYF. CDR3 in DNA: TGTGCCAGCAGTTTTTGGACAGGGTTCCCCTACGAGCAGTACTTC.

The V call is TRBV15, the J call TRBJ1-2; no firm D call. Trimming pared 5 bases from V and 6 bases from J, leaving 22 bases between. The CDR3 is made up of 16 amino acids. The germline V gene has CDR1 LNHNV and CDR2 YYDKDF (reference sequence). The CDR3 nucleotides read TGTGCCACCAGCCGTCGGGTGCGGGCAGAGAGAAATGGCTACACCTTC. Amino acids: CATSRRVRAERNGYTF.